The source of this T cell receptor beta chain is a study of blood T cell repertoires in COVID-19. The assay was immunoSEQ multiplex PCR, and TCRdb's table has in-frame clones only and misses some. The table has about 150,000 clones, 76% seen once. The CDR3 is made up of 15 amino acids. Germline V gene lookup returns CDR1 SGHTA and CDR2 FQGTGA. With 6 bases clipped from V and 1 base from J, the junction kept 7 bases outside the gene matches. The sample was peripheral blood. The chain uses TRBV7-3 and TRBJ1-1, with 8 bases that match TRBD1. The clonotype was recovered from an elderly woman with acute or convalescent COVID-19. The CDR3 DNA is TGTGCCAGCAGGCGGGGACAGGCCCGGAACACTGAAGCTTTCTTT. As protein: CASRRGQARNTEAFF.